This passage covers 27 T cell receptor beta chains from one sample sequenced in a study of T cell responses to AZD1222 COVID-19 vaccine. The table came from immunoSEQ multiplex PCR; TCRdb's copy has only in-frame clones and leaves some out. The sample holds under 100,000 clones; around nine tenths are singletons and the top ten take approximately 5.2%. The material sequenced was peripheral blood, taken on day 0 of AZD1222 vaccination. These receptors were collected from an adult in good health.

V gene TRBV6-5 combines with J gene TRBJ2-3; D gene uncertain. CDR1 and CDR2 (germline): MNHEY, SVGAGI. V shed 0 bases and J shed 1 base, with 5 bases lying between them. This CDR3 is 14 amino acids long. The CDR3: CASSYSVGTDTQYF. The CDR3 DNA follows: TGTGCCAGCAGTTACTCAGTGGGCACAGATACGCAGTATTTT.

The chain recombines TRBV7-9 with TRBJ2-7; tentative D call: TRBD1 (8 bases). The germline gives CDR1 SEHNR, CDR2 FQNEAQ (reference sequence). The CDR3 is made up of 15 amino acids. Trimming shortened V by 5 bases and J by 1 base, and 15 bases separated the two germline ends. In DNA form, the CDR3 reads TGTGCCAGCAGCCGGGGGGACAGGTTATCCTACGAGCAGTACTTC. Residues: CASSRGDRLSYEQYF.

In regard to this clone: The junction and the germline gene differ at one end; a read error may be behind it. The CDR3 DNA reads TGCGCCCGCAGCCGGTCCGGGACAGGGGGCGCGTCTGGGGCCAACGTCCTGACTTTC. It specifies CARSRSGTGGASGANVLTF. The rearrangement joins TRBV4-3 to TRBJ2-6, with 12 bases aligning to TRBD1. CDR1 and CDR2 (germline): LGHNA, YSLEER. The CDR3 loop spans 19 amino acids.

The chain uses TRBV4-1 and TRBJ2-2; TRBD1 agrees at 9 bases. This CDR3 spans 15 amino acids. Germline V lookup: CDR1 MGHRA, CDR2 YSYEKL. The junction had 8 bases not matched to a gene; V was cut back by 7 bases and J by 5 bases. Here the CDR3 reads CASTPRTGVTGELFF. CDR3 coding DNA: TGCGCCAGCACCCCCCGGACAGGGGTGACCGGGGAGCTGTTTTTT.

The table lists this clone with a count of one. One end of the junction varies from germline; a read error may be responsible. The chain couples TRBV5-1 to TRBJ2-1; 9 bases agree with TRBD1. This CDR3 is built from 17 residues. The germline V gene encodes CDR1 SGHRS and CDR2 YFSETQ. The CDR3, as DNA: TGCGCCAGCAGCTTGGGTGCTACAGGGGGCTCCTCCAATGAGCAGTTCTTC. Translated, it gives CASSLGATGGSSNEQFF.

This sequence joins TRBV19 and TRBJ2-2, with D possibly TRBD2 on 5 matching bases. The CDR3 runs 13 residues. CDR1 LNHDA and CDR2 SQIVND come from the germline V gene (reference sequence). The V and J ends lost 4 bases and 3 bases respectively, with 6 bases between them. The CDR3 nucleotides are TGTGCCAGTAGTAGGGAGTACACCGGGGAGCTGTTTTTT. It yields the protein CASSREYTGELFF.

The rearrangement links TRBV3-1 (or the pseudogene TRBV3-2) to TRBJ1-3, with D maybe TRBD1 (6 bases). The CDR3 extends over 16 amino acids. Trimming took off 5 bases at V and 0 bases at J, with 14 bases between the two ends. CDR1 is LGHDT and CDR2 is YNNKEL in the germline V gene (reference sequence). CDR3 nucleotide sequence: TGTGCCAGCAGCGGCGACAGGCTCCTCTCTGGAAACACCATATATTTT. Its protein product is CASSGDRLLSGNTIYF.

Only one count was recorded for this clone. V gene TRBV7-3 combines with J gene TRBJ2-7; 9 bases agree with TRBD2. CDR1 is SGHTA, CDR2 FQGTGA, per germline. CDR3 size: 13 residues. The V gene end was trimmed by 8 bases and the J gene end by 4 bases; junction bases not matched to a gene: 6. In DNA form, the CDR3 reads TGTGCCAGCGCGGGGGGGCCTTTTTACGAGCAGTACTTC. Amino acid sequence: CASAGGPFYEQYF.

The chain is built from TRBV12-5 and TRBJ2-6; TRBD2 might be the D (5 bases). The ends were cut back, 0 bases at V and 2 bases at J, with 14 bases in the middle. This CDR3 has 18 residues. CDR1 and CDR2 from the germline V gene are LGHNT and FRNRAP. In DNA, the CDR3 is TGTGCTAGTGGTTTGGTACTTTGGAGGTCGGCTGGGGCCAACGTCCTGACTTTC. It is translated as CASGLVLWRSAGANVLTF. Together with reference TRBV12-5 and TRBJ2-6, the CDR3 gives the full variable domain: DARVTQTPRHKVTEMGQEVTMRCQPILGHNTVFWYRQTMMQGLELLAYFRNRAPLDDSGMPKDRFSAEMPDATLATLKIQPSEPRDSAVYFCASGLVLWRSAGANVLTFGAGSRLTVL.

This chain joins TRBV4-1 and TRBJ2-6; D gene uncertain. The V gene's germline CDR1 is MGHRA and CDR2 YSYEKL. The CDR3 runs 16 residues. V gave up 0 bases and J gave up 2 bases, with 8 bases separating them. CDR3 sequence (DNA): TGCGCCAGCAGCCAAGATTTTTGGGCTGGGGCCAACGTCCTGACTTTC. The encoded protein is CASSQDFWAGANVLTF.

Here the CDR3 reads CASSATTGSSEKLFF. The CDR3 DNA is TGTGCCAGCAGCGCCACGACAGGGAGTTCTGAAAAACTGTTTTTT. The chain has TRBV7-9 and TRBJ1-4, with 7 bases identical to TRBD1. The CDR3 is made up of 15 amino acids. The trim removed 5 bases at V and 7 bases at J, leaving 10 bases unmatched. From germline, CDR1 is SEHNR and CDR2 FQNEAQ (reference sequence).

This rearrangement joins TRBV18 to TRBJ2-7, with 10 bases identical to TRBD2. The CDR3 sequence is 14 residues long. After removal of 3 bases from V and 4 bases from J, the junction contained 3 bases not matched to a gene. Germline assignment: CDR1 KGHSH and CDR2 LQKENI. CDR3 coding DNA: TGTGCCAGCTCACCCAGCGGGGGGGGATACGAGCAGTACTTC. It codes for CASSPSGGGYEQYF.

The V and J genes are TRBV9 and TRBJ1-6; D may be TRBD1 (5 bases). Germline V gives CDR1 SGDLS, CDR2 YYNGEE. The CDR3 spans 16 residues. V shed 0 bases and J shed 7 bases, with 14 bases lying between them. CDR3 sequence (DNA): TGTGCCAGCAGCGTAGACCCCCTCGGGGCCAATTCACCCCTCCACTTT. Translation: CASSVDPLGANSPLHF. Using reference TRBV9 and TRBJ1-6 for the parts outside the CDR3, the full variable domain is DSGVTQTPKHLITATGQRVTLRCSPRSGDLSVYWYQQSLDQGLQFLIQYYNGEERAKGNILERFSAQQFPDLHSELNLSSLELGDSALYFCASSVDPLGANSPLHFGNGTRLTVT.

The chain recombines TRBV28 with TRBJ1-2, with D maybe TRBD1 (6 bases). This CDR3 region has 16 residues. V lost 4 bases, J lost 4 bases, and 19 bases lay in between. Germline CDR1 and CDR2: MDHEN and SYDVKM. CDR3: CASSSLGGAGFYGYTF. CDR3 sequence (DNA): TGTGCCAGCAGTTCCCTGGGGGGGGCTGGGTTCTATGGCTACACCTTC.

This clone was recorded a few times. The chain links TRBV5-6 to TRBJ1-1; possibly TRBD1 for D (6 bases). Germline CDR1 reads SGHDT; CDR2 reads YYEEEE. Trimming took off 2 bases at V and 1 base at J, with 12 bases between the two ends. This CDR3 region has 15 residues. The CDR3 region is CASSFPGHRNTEAFF. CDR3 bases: TGTGCCAGCAGCTTCCCGGGACATAGGAACACTGAAGCTTTCTTT.

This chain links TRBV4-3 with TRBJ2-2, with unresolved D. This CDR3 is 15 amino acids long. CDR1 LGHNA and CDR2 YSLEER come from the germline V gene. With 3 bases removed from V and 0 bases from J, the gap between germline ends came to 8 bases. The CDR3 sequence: CASSQDGANTGELFF. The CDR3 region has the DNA TGCGCCAGCAGCCAGGACGGAGCGAACACCGGGGAGCTGTTTTTT.

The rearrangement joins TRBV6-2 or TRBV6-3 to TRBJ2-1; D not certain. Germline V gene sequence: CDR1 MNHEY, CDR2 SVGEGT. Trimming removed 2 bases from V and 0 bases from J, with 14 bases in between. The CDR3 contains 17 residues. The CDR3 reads CASSYPPGLSSYNEQFF. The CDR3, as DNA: TGTGCCAGCAGTTACCCACCGGGCTTAAGCTCCTACAATGAGCAGTTCTTC.

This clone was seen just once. The CDR3 DNA sequence: TGTGCCAGCAGTCTGGAAATAGACAGGTATAGCAATCAGCCCCAGCATTTT. This encodes CASSLEIDRYSNQPQHF. V is TRBV28 and J is TRBJ1-5, with D perhaps TRBD1 (6 bases). CDR1 is MDHEN, CDR2 SYDVKM, per germline. V lost 5 bases and J lost 0, with 17 bases in between. CDR3 length: 17 amino acids.

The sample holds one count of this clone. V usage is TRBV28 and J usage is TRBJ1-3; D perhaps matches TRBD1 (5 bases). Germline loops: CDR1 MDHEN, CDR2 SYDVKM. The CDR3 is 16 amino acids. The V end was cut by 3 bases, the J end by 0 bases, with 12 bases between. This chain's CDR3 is CASSLPTGRSGNTIYF. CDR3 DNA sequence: TGTGCCAGCAGTTTGCCAACAGGCCGCTCTGGAAACACCATATATTTT.

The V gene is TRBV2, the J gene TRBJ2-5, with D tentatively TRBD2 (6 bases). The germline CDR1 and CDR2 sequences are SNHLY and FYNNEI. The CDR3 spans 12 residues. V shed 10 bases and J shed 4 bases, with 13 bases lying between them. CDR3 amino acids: CATRLVPETQYF. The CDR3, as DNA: TGTGCCACAAGACTAGTACCAGAGACCCAGTACTTC. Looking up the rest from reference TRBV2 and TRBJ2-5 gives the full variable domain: EPEVTQTPSHQVTQMGQEVILRCVPISNHLYFYWYRQILGQKVEFLVSFYNNEISEKSEIFDDQFSVERPDGSNFTLKIRSTKLEDSAMYFCATRLVPETQYFGPGTRLLVL.

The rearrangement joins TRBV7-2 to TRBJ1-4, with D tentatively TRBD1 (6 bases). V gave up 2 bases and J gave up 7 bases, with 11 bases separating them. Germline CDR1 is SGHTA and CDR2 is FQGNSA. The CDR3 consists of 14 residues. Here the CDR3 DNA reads TGTGCCAGCAGCTTACGGGGGCGAAGTGAAAAACTGTTTTTT. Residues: CASSLRGRSEKLFF.

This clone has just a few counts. CDR3 protein: CASRGQGADTQYF. As DNA, the CDR3 is TGCGCCAGCAGGGGACAGGGGGCAGATACGCAGTATTTT. The chain employs TRBV5-1 and TRBJ2-3, with 11 nucleotides matching TRBD1. Trimming removed 5 bases from V and 4 bases from J; junction bases left unmatched: 0. The germline CDR1 and CDR2 sequences are SGHRS and YFSETQ. This CDR3 contains 13 residues.

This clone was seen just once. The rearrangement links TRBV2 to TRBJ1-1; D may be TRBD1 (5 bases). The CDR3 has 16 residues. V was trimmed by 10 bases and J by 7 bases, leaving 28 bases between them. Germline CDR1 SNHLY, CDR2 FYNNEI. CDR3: CATIPRGGVVGLEAFF. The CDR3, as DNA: TGTGCCACTATACCTAGGGGCGGGGTCGTTGGTCTTGAAGCTTTCTTT.

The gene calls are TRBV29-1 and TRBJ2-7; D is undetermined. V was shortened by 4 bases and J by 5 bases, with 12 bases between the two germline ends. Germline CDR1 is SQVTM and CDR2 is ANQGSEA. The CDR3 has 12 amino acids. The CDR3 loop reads CSVVASWDEQYF. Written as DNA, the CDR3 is TGCAGCGTTGTGGCCAGCTGGGACGAGCAGTACTTC.

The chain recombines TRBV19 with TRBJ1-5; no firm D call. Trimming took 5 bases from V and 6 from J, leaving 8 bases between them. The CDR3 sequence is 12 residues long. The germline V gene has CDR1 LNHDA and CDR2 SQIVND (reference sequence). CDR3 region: CASSFKFQPQHF. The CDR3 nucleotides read TGTGCCAGTAGTTTCAAATTTCAGCCCCAGCATTTT.

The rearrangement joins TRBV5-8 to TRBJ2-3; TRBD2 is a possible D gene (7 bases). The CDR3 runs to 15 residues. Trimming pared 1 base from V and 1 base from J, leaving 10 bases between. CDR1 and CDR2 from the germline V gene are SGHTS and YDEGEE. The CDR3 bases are TGTGCCAGCAGCTTGAGGGGGGGCGGCACAGATACGCAGTATTTT. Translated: CASSLRGGGTDTQYF.

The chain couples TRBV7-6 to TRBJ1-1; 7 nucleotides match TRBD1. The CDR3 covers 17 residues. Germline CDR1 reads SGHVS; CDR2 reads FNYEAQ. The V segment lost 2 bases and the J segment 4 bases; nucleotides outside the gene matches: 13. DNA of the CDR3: TGTGCCAGCAGCTTAAGGCGTCCGGGACAGTCTTGCACTGAAGCTTTCTTT. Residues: CASSLRRPGQSCTEAFF.